The present T cell receptor (beta chain) was sequenced within a study of T cell responses to AZD1222 COVID-19 vaccine. Overall study context: Second-dose timings of about 4 or about 12 weeks were pooled.

The V and J ends lost 4 bases and 5 bases respectively, with 13 bases between them. Germline CDR1 and CDR2: MGHRA and YSYEKL. This CDR3 region has 14 residues. The data were produced by immunoSEQ multiplex PCR, yet TCRdb's version contains in-frame clones alone and is incomplete. The sample holds more than 60,000 clones, 85% to 90% seen once. The clonotype was recovered from an adult in good health. V gene TRBV4-1 combines with J gene TRBJ2-3; no clear D. The sample here was peripheral blood, taken on day 0 of AZD1222 vaccination. The CDR3 DNA reads as TGCGCCAGCAGCCTCTCAAGGCTGGTAGATACGCAGTATTTT. Protein product: CASSLSRLVDTQYF.